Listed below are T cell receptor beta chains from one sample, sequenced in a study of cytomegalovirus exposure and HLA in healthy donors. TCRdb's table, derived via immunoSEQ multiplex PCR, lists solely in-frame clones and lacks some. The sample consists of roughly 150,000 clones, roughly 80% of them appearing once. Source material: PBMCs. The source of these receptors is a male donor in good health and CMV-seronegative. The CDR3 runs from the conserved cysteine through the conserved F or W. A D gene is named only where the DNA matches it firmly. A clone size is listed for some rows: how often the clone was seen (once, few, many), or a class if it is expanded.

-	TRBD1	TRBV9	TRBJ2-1	CASSAPGQKINEQFF	TGTGCCAGCAGCGCCCCGGGACAGAAAATCAATGAGCAGTTCTTC
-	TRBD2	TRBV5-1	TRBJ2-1	CASSWGKRGASAEQFF	TGCGCCAGCAGCTGGGGGAAGCGGGGGGCCTCCGCGGAGCAGTTCTTC
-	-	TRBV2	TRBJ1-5	CASSETSVNQPQHF	TGTGCCAGCAGTGAAACTTCCGTTAATCAGCCCCAGCATTTT
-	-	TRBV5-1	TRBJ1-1	CASSLAERGEVEAFF	TGCGCCAGCAGCTTGGCCGAACGCGGGGAGGTTGAAGCTTTCTTT
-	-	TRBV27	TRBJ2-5	CASSLSRVETQYF	TGTGCCAGCAGTTTATCCAGGGTTGAGACCCAGTACTTC
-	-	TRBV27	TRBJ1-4	CASSARDGGSREKLFF	TGTGCCAGCAGTGCCCGGGATGGGGGGAGCAGGGAAAAACTGTTTTTT
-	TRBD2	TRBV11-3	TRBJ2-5	CASSPFAGVETQYF	TGTGCCAGCAGCCCATTTGCGGGAGTGGAGACCCAGTACTTC
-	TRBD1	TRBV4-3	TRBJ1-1	CASSQGQGEAFF	TGCGCCAGCAGCCAAGGACAGGGTGAAGCTTTCTTT
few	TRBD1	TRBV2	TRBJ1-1	CASSSQGDTEAFF	TGTGCCAGCAGTAGTCAGGGGGACACTGAAGCTTTCTTT
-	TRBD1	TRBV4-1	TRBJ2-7	CASSQDLQGAYEQYF	TGCGCCAGCAGCCAAGATCTACAGGGGGCCTACGAGCAGTACTTC
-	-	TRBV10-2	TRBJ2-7	CASSESGSYEQYF	TGCGCCAGCAGTGAGTCCGGTTCCTACGAGCAGTACTTC
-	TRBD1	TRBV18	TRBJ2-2	CASSPPSQGANGELFF	TGTGCCAGCTCACCACCCTCCCAGGGGGCGAACGGGGAGCTGTTTTTT
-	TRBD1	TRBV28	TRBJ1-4	CASRPTGEGEKLFF	TGTGCCAGCAGGCCGACAGGGGAGGGTGAAAAACTGTTTTTT
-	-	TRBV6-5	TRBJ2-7	CASSSNPIDTYEQYF	TGTGCCAGCAGTTCTAACCCGATTGACACCTACGAGCAGTACTTC
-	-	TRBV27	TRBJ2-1	CASSLGGKYNEQFF	TGTGCCAGCAGTTTAGGGGGGAAATACAATGAGCAGTTCTTC
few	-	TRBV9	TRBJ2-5	CASSVAGEETQYF	TGTGCCAGCAGCGTAGCTGGGGAGGAGACCCAGTACTTC
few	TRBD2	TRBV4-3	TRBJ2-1	CASSLGTSGRNEQFF	TGCGCCAGCAGCCTGGGGACTAGCGGGAGGAATGAGCAGTTCTTC
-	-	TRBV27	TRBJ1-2	CASWEGSYGYTF	TGTGCCAGCTGGGAGGGAAGCTATGGCTACACCTTC
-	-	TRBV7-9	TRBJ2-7	CASSLAGRGYYEQYF	TGTGCCAGCAGCTTAGCGGGAAGGGGCTATTACGAGCAGTACTTC
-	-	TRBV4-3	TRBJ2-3	CASSQRGNTDTQYF	TGCGCCAGCAGCCAACGGGGAAACACAGATACGCAGTATTTT
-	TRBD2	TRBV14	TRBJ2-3	CASSRRLAGFTDTQYF	TGTGCCAGCAGCCGTCGACTAGCGGGGTTCACAGATACGCAGTATTTT
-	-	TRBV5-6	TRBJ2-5	CASSLLAGDQETQYF	TGTGCCAGCAGCTTGTTAGCTGGAGACCAAGAGACCCAGTACTTC
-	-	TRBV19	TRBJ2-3	CASSIPDWSDSTDTQYF	TGTGCCAGTAGTATACCCGACTGGTCGGACTCCACAGATACGCAGTATTTT
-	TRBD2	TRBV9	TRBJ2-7	CASSVGGSGSYEQYF	TGTGCCAGCAGCGTAGGCGGGAGTGGATCCTACGAGCAGTACTTC
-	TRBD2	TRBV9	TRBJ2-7	CASSPGGAGGYSYEQYF	TGTGCCAGCAGCCCCGGCGGGGCGGGAGGTTACTCCTACGAGCAGTACTTC
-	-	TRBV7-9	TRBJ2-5	CASSFGGEETQYF	TGTGCCAGCAGCTTCGGTGGGGAGGAGACCCAGTACTTC
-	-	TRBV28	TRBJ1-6	CASFKRNSPLHF	TGTGCCAGCTTTAAGAGGAATTCACCCCTCCACTTT
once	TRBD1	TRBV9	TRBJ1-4	CASSGGTGGEKLFF	TGTGCCAGCAGCGGGGGGACAGGAGGGGAAAAACTGTTTTTT
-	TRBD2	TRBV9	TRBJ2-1	CASSAGGGYNEQFF	TGTGCCAGCAGCGCCGGGGGGGGGTACAATGAGCAGTTCTTC
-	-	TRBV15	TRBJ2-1	CATAGMADNEQFF	TGTGCCACCGCGGGGATGGCCGACAATGAGCAGTTCTTC
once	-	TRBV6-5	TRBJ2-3	CATLEAGRDTQYF	TGTGCCACCCTAGAAGCTGGGAGGGATACGCAGTATTTT
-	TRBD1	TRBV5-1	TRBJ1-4	CASSLSGGGEKLFF	TGCGCCAGCAGCTTGTCAGGGGGCGGTGAAAAACTGTTTTTT
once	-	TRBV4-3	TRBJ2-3	CASSQDVRTDTQYF	TGCGCCAGCAGCCAAGATGTGAGAACAGATACGCAGTATTTT
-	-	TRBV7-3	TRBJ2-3	CASSKPGDTQYF	TGTGCCAGCAGCAAGCCGGGAGATACGCAGTATTTT
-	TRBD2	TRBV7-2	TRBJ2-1	CASSETSGGIYNEQFF	TGTGCCAGCAGCGAAACTAGCGGGGGGATCTACAATGAGCAGTTCTTC
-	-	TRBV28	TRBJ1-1	CASSLPHGGAEAFF	TGTGCCAGCAGTTTACCCCATGGAGGTGCTGAAGCTTTCTTT
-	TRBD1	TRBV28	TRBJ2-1	CASSPVDRGFDNEQFF	TGTGCCAGCAGTCCCGTCGACAGGGGTTTCGACAATGAGCAGTTCTTC
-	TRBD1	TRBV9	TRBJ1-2	CASSVGDGTEANYGYTF	TGTGCCAGCAGCGTAGGGGATGGGACAGAGGCTAACTATGGCTACACCTTC
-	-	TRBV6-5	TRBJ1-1	CASSYDSYAEAFF	TGTGCCAGCAGTTACGACAGTTACGCTGAAGCTTTCTTT
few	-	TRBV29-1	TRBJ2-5	CSVEWYRERGETQYF	TGCAGCGTTGAGTGGTACAGGGAGAGAGGAGAGACCCAGTACTTC
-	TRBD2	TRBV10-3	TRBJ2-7	CAISEWGLAGGVSYEQYF	TGTGCCATCAGTGAGTGGGGACTAGCGGGAGGAGTCTCCTACGAGCAGTACTTC
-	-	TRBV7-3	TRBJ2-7	CASSAQGSYEQYF	TGTGCCAGCAGCGCCCAGGGCTCCTACGAGCAGTACTTC
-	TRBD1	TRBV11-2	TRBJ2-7	CASSLSMVVTGGVSYEQYF	TGTGCCAGCAGCCTAAGTATGGTAGTTACAGGGGGCGTTAGCTACGAGCAGTACTTC
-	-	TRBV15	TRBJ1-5	CATSRDNSPSNQPQHF	TGTGCCACCAGCAGAGATAACAGTCCTAGCAATCAGCCCCAGCATTTT
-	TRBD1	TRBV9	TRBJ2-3	CASADRGEVTDTQYF	TGTGCCAGCGCGGACAGGGGGGAAGTGACAGATACGCAGTATTTT
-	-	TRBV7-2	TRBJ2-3	CASGGHRTDTQYF	TGTGCCAGCGGGGGACATCGCACAGATACGCAGTATTTT
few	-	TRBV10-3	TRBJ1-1	CAINNGPGTEAFF	TGTGCCATCAATAATGGGCCTGGCACTGAAGCTTTCTTT
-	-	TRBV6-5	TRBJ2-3	CASSKTTGTDTQYF	TGTGCCAGCAGCAAAACCACAGGCACAGATACGCAGTATTTT
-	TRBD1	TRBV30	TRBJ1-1	CAWRPTGRAFF	TGTGCCTGGAGGCCGACAGGGAGAGCTTTCTTT
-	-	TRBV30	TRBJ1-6	CAWSVAGESPLHF	TGTGCCTGGAGTGTCGCAGGGGAGTCACCCCTCCACTTT
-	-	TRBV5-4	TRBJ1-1	CASRSGGWRNTEAFF	TGTGCCAGCAGATCAGGAGGGTGGAGGAACACTGAAGCTTTCTTT